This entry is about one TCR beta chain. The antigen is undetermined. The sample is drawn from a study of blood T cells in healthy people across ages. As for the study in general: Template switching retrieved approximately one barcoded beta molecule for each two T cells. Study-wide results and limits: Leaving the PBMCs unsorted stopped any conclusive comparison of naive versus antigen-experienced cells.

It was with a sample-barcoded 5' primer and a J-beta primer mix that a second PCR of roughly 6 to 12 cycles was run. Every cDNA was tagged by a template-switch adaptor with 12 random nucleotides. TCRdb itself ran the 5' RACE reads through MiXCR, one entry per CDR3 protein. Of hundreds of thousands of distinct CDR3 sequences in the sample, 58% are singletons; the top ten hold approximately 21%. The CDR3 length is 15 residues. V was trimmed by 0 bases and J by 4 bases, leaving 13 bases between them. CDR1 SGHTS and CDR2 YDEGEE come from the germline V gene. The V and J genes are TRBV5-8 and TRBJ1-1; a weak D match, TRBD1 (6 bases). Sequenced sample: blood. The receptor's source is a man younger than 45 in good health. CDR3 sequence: CASSLGNRDITEAFF. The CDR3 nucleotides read TGTGCCAGCAGCTTGGGCAACCGGGACATCACTGAAGCTTTCTTT.